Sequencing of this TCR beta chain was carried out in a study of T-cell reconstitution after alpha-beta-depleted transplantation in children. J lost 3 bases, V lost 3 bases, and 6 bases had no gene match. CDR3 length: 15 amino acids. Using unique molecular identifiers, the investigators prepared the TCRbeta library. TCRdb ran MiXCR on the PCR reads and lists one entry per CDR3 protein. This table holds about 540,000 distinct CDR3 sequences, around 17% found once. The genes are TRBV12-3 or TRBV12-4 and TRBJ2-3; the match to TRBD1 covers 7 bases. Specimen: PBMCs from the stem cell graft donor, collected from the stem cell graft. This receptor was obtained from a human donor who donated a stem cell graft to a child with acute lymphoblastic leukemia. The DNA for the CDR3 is TGTGCCAGCAGTTTGGGCCAGGGGGTTACAGATACGCAGTATTTT. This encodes CASSLGQGVTDTQYF.